This TCR beta chain was recorded in a study of T cell responses to AZD1222 COVID-19 vaccine. Study results and caveats: The study sampled repertoires only after the peak T cell response. Baseline seropositivity occurred in only six AZD1222 recipients.

J gave up 4 bases and V 0 bases, and 7 bases lay outside the gene matches. The CDR3 runs 17 residues. Germline-derived CDR1 and CDR2 are MGHRA and YSYEKL. Clones were read by immunoSEQ multiplex PCR, and TCRdb kept only the in-frame ones, dropping some. The sample has some 140,000 clones; 70% to 90% are singletons. On this clone itself: Its antigen remains unidentified.

The source of this sequence is an adult in good health. The sequencing here drew on peripheral blood, taken on day 0 of MenACWY control vaccination. The genes are TRBV4-1 and TRBJ2-3; 10 positions match TRBD2. The CDR3 spells CASSQDTLAGVADTQYF. In nucleotides, the CDR3 is TGCGCCAGCAGCCAAGATACTCTAGCGGGGGTGGCAGATACGCAGTATTTT.